The sequence of this T cell receptor beta chain was determined in a study of beta chain features in type 1 diabetes. Study findings and constraints: Among patients with Type 1 diabetes, TCRB CDR3s were moderately but significantly shorter in every one of the four CD4+ subsets.

The whole isolated RNA underwent reverse transcription, so sequencing captured expressed TCRB transcripts. Generated by immunoSEQ multiplex PCR, the TCRdb table keeps only in-frame clones and is missing some. This sample has 150,000 or so clones; about 9% occur once, and the top ten carry over 0.45%. Cell sorting via CD45RO/CCR7/CD25/CD127/CD95/CD27 was performed to obtain CD4+ naive, central memory, regulatory and stem cell-like memory cells. This CDR3 is built from 15 residues. Trimming removed 6 bases from V and 0 bases from J, with 14 bases in between. A note on this clone: Its antigen is not known.

V and J are TRBV23-1 and TRBJ2-5, with D perhaps matching TRBD2 (6 bases). TRBV23-1 qualifies as an ORF whose function is uncertain. The receptor's source is a woman in her late teens or twenties with type 1 diabetes. The specimen was central memory CD4+ T cells from blood. In DNA form, the CDR3 reads TGCGCCAGCAGCCTCCATAGCGGCTACCAAGAGACCCAGTACTTC. Translating gives CASSLHSGYQETQYF.